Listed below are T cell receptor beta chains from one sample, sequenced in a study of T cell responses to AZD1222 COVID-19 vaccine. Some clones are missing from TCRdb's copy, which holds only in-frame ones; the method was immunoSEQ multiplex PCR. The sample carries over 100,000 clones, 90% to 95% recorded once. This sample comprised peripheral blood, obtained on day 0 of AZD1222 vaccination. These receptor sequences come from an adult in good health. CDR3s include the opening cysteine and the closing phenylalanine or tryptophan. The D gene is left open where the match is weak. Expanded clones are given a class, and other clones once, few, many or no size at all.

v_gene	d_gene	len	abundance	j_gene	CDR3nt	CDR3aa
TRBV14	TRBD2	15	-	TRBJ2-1	TGTGCCAGCAGCCCCCAGCGGGGGGGCTGGGATGAGCAGTTCTTC	CASSPQRGGWDEQFF
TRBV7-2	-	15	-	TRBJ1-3	TGTGCCAGCAGCTTAGGGGGGTACTCTGGAAACACCATATATTTT	CASSLGGYSGNTIYF
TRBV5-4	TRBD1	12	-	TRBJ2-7	TGTGCCAGCAGCGGGACAGACTACGAGCAGTACTTC	CASSGTDYEQYF
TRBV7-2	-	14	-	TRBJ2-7	TGTGCCAGCAGCCGGGGAACCGGCCACTACGAGCAGTACTTC	CASSRGTGHYEQYF
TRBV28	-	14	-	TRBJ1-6	TGTGCCAGCAGTTTCGTGAACAGTGGGTCACCCCTCCACTTT	CASSFVNSGSPLHF
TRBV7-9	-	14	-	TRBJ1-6	TGTGCCAGCAGCGAAGCTGGGGGTAATTCACCCCTCCACTTT	CASSEAGGNSPLHF
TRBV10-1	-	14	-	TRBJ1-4	TGCGCCAGCAGTGAGGCGGGGGCGCAAGAAAAACTGTTTTTT	CASSEAGAQEKLFF
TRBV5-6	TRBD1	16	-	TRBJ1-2	TGTGCCAGCAGCCCCGGGACAGGGATCCCTAACTATGGCTACACCTTC	CASSPGTGIPNYGYTF
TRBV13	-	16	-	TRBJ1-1	TGTGCCAGCAGCCCCAACAGGGTAGGAATAAGCACTGAAGCTTTCTTT	CASSPNRVGISTEAFF
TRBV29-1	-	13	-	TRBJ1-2	TGCAGCGTTGAAGATGTCAGTAACTATGGCTACACCTTC	CSVEDVSNYGYTF
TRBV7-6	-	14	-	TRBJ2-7	TGTGCCAGCAGCCCCACGACTGCGGGGTACGAGCAGTACTTC	CASSPTTAGYEQYF
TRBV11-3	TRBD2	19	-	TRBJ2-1	TGTGCCAGCAGCTCGCGGACTAGCGGGGGCCCAAATCTTCGGAATGAGCAGTTCTTC	CASSSRTSGGPNLRNEQFF
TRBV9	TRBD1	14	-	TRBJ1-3	TGTGCCAGCAGCGACCGGGACAGTGGAAACACCATATATTTT	CASSDRDSGNTIYF
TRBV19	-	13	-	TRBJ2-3	TGTGCCAGTAGGAGGAATGCCGAAGATACGCAGTATTTT	CASRRNAEDTQYF
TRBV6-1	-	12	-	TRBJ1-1	TGTGCCAGCAGTGAAAAGATCTCTGAAGCTTTCTTT	CASSEKISEAFF
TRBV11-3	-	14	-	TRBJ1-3	TGTGCCAGCAGCTCGGGACTCTCTGGAAACACCATATATTTT	CASSSGLSGNTIYF
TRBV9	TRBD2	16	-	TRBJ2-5	TGTGCCAGCAGCGTAGGGGCGGGACTAAGCCAAGAGACCCAGTACTTC	CASSVGAGLSQETQYF
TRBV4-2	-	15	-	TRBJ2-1	TGTGCCAGCAGCCAAGATGGGGGGGGCCCCAATGAGCAGTTCTTC	CASSQDGGGPNEQFF
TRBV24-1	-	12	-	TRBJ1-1	TGTGCCACCAGTGATCAAGGGGGTGAAGCTTTCTTT	CATSDQGGEAFF
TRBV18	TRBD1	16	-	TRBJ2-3	TGTGCCAGCTCGCCTCCCGACAGGGGGAGTACAGATACGCAGTATTTT	CASSPPDRGSTDTQYF
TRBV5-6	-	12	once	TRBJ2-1	TGTGCCAGCAGCTTGGGAATGAATGAGCAGTTCTTC	CASSLGMNEQFF
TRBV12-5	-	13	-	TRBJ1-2	TGTGCTAGTGGTTTAGAGGGAAGTAGGAGCTACACCTTC	CASGLEGSRSYTF
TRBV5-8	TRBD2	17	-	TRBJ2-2	TGTGCCAGCAGCTTGGGGGTACTAGCGACGAACACCGGGGAGCTGTTTTTT	CASSLGVLATNTGELFF
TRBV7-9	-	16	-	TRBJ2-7	TGTGCCAGCAGCTTAGATCGGGCGGGATGGTTCTACGAGCAGTACTTC	CASSLDRAGWFYEQYF
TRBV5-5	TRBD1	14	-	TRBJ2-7	TGTGCCAGCAGCTTTGGGACAGGGGGCTACGAGCAGTACTTC	CASSFGTGGYEQYF
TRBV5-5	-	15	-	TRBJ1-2	TGTGCCAGCAGCTTGCGGGCAGGGGAATACTATGGCTACACCTTC	CASSLRAGEYYGYTF
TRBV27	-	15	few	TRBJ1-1	TGTGCCAGCAGTCTATCGGGACGGGACAACACTGAAGCTTTCTTT	CASSLSGRDNTEAFF
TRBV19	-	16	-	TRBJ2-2	TGTGCCAGTAGTAAGGGGAGGGGGAAACTCGCCGGGGAGCTGTTTTTT	CASSKGRGKLAGELFF
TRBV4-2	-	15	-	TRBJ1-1	TGTGCCAGCAGCCAAGATTCAGGGAGGGTCAGTGAAGCTTTCTTT	CASSQDSGRVSEAFF
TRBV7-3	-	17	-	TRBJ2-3	TGTGCCAGCAGCCCTACGTCAGCGGGCCTCCAGGTAGATACGCAGTATTTT	CASSPTSAGLQVDTQYF
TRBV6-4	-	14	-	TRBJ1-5	TGTGCCAGCAGTGACCCTGGCCAGACAAAGCCCCAGCATTTT	CASSDPGQTKPQHF
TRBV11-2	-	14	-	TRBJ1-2	TGTGCCAGCAGCTTAGGGCCGGCCTCCTATGGCTACACCTTC	CASSLGPASYGYTF
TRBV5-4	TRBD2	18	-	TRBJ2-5	TGTGCCAGCAGCCCGAGAGGAGTAGCGGGGGGGAACAGGGAGACCCAGTACTTC	CASSPRGVAGGNRETQYF
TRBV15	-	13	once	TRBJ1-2	TGTGCCACCAGCTCATTGGCGACAGATGGCTACACCTTC	CATSSLATDGYTF
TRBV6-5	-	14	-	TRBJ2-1	TGTGCCAGCAGTTACGGGGCTCTCTACAATGAGCAGTTCTTC	CASSYGALYNEQFF
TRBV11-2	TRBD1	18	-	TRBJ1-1	TGTGCCAGCAGCACGATCAAAAGGAACAGGGGGGGAGACACTGAAGCTTTCTTT	CASSTIKRNRGGDTEAFF
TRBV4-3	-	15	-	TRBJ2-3	TGCGCCAGCAGCCGAGGTAGGTCAGGGCTCGATACGCAGTATTTT	CASSRGRSGLDTQYF
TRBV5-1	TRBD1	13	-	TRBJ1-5	TGCGCCAGCAGCCCACAGGGGCCGCAGCCCCAGCATTTT	CASSPQGPQPQHF
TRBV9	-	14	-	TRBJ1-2	TGTGCCAGCAGCGTAGGGTCTGGGGAATGGGGCTACACCTTC	CASSVGSGEWGYTF
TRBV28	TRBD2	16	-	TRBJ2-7	TGTGCCAGCAAAAACCCGGGGCGGGAGAACCCCTACGAGCAGTACTTC	CASKNPGRENPYEQYF
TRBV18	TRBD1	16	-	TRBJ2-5	TGTGCCAGCTCTCTTTCCGGGACAGGGGGAATTGAGACCCAGTACTTC	CASSLSGTGGIETQYF
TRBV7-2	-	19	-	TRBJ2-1	TGTGCCAGCAGCAAAAGGGGGGGCCAGACAGAGTCTCTCCCACATGAGCAGTTCTTC	CASSKRGGQTESLPHEQFF